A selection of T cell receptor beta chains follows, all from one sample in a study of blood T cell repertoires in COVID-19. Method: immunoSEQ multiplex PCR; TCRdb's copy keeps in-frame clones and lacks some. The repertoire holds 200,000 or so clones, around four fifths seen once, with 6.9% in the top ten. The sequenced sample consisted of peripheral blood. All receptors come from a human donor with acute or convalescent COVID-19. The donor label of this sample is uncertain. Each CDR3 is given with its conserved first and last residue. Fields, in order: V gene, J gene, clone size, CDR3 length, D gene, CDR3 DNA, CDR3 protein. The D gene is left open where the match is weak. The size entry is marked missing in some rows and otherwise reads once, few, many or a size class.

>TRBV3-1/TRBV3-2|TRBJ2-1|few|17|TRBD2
TGTGCCAGCAGCCATGGATCTAGACTAGCGGGGAACAATGAGCAGTTCTTC
CASSHGSRLAGNNEQFF
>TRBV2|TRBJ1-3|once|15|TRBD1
TGTGCCAGCAGTGCACAGGGGAACTCTGGAAACACCATATATTTT
CASSAQGNSGNTIYF
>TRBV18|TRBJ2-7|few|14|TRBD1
TGTGCCAGCTCCCCCACGGGACAGGTCTACGAGCAGTACTTC
CASSPTGQVYEQYF
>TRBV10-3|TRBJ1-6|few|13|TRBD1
TGTGCCATCCGGGGGACAGGGGAATCACCCCTCCACTTT
CAIRGTGESPLHF
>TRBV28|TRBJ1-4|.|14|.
TGTGCCAGCAGACCAGGGTCGGTTCTCGCAAAACTGTTTTTT
CASRPGSVLAKLFF
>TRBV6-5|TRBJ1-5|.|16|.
TGTGCCAGCAGTTCTCTCGGGAGTACAGTCGGTCAGCCCCAGCATTTT
CASSSLGSTVGQPQHF
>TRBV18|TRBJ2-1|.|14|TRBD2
TGTGCCAGCTCACCGGGGACTAGCGGCCAAGAGCAGTTCTTC
CASSPGTSGQEQFF
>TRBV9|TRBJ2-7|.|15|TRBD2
TGTGCCAGCAGCGACCGACTAGCGGGAGTAGGAGAGCAGTACTTC
CASSDRLAGVGEQYF
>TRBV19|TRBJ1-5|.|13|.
TGTGCCAGTAGTAAGGGGAACGATCAGCCCCAGCATTTT
CASSKGNDQPQHF
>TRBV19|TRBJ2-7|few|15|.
TGTGCCAGTAGCACCATTAGCGGAATCTCCTACGAGCAGTACTTC
CASSTISGISYEQYF
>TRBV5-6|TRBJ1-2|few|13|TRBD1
TGTGCCAGCAGGGCTCGGACAGGACATGGCTACACCTTC
CASRARTGHGYTF
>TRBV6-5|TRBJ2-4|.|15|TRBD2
TGTGCCAGCAGTTACTCGTCTAGCGGTGAAAGCATTCAGTACTTC
CASSYSSSGESIQYF
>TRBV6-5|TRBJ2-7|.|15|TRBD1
TGTGCCAGCAGTTACGTCACAGGGGGCGGCCACGAGCAGTACTTC
CASSYVTGGGHEQYF
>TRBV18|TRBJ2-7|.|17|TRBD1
TGTGCCAGCTCACCACCGTACCCCGGTCAGGGGGCCTACGAGCAGTACTTC
CASSPPYPGQGAYEQYF
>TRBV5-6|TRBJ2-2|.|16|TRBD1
TGTGCCAGCAGCCGTAGGACAGGGTCGAACACCGGGGAGCTGTTTTTT
CASSRRTGSNTGELFF
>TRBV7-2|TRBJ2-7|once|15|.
TGTGCCAGCAGCCCGATCCGGGACAAATCCTACGAGCAGTACTTC
CASSPIRDKSYEQYF
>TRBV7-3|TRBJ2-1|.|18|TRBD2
TGTGCCAGCAGCTCCCACCCGCCCGGACTAGCGGGAACAGATGAGCAGTTCTTC
CASSSHPPGLAGTDEQFF
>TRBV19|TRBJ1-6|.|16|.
TGTGCCAGTAGTAACGGGCGTCAGACTAACAATTCACCCCTCCACTTT
CASSNGRQTNNSPLHF
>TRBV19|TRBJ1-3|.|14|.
TGTGCCAGTACCCCCGAGGGAGCAAGAAACACCATATATTTT
CASTPEGARNTIYF
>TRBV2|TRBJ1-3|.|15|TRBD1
TGTGCCAGCAGTCCCCAGGGGGCAGCTGGAAACACCATATATTTT
CASSPQGAAGNTIYF
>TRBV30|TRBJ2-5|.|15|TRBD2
TGTGCCTGGAGTGTTGCGGGAGGCTTCCAAGAGACCCAGTACTTC
CAWSVAGGFQETQYF
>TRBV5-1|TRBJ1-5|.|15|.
TGCGCCAGCAGCTTGGTCCCGACGGGAAATCAGCCCCAGCATTTT
CASSLVPTGNQPQHF
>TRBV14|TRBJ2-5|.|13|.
TGTGCCAGCAGCCGCAGTGGAGGCAGGACCCAGTACTTC
CASSRSGGRTQYF
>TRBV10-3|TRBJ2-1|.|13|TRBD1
TGTGCCATCAGTGCGACAGGGTACAATGAGCAGTTCTTC
CAISATGYNEQFF
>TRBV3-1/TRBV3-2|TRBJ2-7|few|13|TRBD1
TGTGCCAGCAACAACAGGGGGAGCTACGAGCAGTACTTC
CASNNRGSYEQYF
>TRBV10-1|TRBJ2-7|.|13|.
TGCGCCAGCAGTGAGTCGAGTCGCTACGAGCAGTACTTC
CASSESSRYEQYF
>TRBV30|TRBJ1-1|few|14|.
TGTGCCTGGAGTGTACTACGGGGAAGGACTGAAGCTTTCTTT
CAWSVLRGRTEAFF
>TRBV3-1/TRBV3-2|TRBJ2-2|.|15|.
TGTGCCAGCTCTGCGCAGGGACTTGGGACCGGGGAGCTGTTTTTT
CASSAQGLGTGELFF
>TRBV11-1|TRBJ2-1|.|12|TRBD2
TGTGCCAGCAGCACCGGGGGGAATGAGCAGTTCTTC
CASSTGGNEQFF
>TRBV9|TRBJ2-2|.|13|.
TGTGCCAGCAGCGTAGGTGGAGTCGGGGAGCTGTTTTTT
CASSVGGVGELFF
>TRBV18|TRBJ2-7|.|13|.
TGTGCCAGCTCACTCGGGGTTCGCTACGAGCAGTACTTC
CASSLGVRYEQYF
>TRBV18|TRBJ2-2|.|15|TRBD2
TGTGCCAGCTCACCAGGACTAGCGGGTTCCGGGGAGCTGTTTTTT
CASSPGLAGSGELFF
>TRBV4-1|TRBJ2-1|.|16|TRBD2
TGCGCCAGCAGCCAAGAATGGGGGGGAAGCTACAATGAGCAGTTCTTC
CASSQEWGGSYNEQFF
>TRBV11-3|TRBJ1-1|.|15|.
TGTGCCAGCAGCTTAGATGGGGGCCAAGGCACTGAAGCTTTCTTT
CASSLDGGQGTEAFF
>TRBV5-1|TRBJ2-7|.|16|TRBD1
TGCGCCAGCAGCTTGGCTGGAGGGACAGGGATCTACGAGCAGTACTTC
CASSLAGGTGIYEQYF
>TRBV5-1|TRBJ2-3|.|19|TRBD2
TGCGCCAGCAGCTTGGCTAGCCAAGCGGGAGGGCCTCCGAGCGATACGCAGTATTTT
CASSLASQAGGPPSDTQYF
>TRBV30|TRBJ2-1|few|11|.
TGTGCCTGGAGGAGTTGGAATGAGCAGTTCTTC
CAWRSWNEQFF